This T cell receptor (beta chain) emerged from a study of spatial heterogeneity in lung cancer. The wider study: In raw reads, more than 8.5 appearances on average were recorded for each unique TCR and UMI combination. Study conclusions and caveats: Ubiquitous expanded tumor TCRs surfaced in blood more at resection than they did at follow-up.

As for time point: sample taken at primary tumor resection. Extraction of whole RNA from tumor, nontumor lung or frozen PBMC preceded unsorted sequencing. A total of around 72 untreated early-stage non-small cell lung cancer patients served as donors. A unique molecular identifier was carried by every single TCR cDNA molecule. One entry per CDR3 protein results from TCRdb running MiXCR on the 5' RACE reads. Of more than 85,000 distinct CDR3 sequences detected, about 9.4% appear once; the ten largest clones hold less than 9%. V was shortened by 0 bases and J by 5 bases, with 7 bases between the two germline ends. CDR3 length: 13 amino acids. Germline V gene lookup returns CDR1 KGHSH and CDR2 LQKENI. This clonotype has ten or more counts. What it binds is not known.

This clonotype was obtained from a male donor with early-stage non-small cell lung cancer. The sequences come from PBMCs, collected at surgery. V and J are TRBV18 and TRBJ2-5; no reliable D call. This CDR3 reads CASSPPSYETQYF. The CDR3 DNA reads TGTGCCAGCTCACCACCTAGCTATGAGACCCAGTACTTC.